The source of this T cell receptor beta chain is a study of T cells in localized non-small cell lung cancer. Study-wide findings and caveats: Maximal T cell clonality occurred in uninvolved adjacent lung, with tumor ranking below it. There were a median around 59 of the top 100 tumor clones appearing in adjacent lung.

Note on this clone: Antigen specificity is unknown.

This CDR3 region has 16 residues. The V gene's germline CDR1 is MNHNY and CDR2 SVGAGI (reference sequence). The ends were cut back, 0 bases at V and 0 bases at J, with 11 bases in the middle. Libraries were prepared by immunoSEQ multiplex PCR; TCRdb keeps only in-frame clonotypes and omits some of them. The sample lists tens of thousands of clones, roughly 80% occurring once. The TCR was taken from a male donor at least 60 years old with stage II squamous cell lung carcinoma. Material: peripheral blood, obtained before any cancer treatment. The chain links TRBV6-6 to TRBJ1-2; D ambiguous. CDR3 loop: CASSYSPEYPNYGYTF. For the CDR3, the DNA is TGTGCCAGCAGTTACTCCCCTGAGTATCCTAACTATGGCTACACCTTC.